This TCR beta chain comes out of a study of blood T cell repertoires in COVID-19. Study background: COVID-19 samples from acute and convalescent phases originated in the United States, Italy and Spain. Sources were T cells, B-cell-depleted T cells, or PBMCs; the material itself was cDNA or gDNA.

There are 16 residues in the CDR3. Germline loops: CDR1 SGDLS, CDR2 YYNGEE. The J segment lost 0 bases and the V segment lost 4 bases, leaving 7 bases of the junction unmatched. Original methodology: Nucleated cell number was recorded as an estimate derived from reference gene primer amplification. Here immunoSEQ multiplex PCR was the method, and the copy in TCRdb shows in-frame clones only, minus some. The V and J calls and clone size are taken from that table; D and trimming were inferred from the DNA. The table has approximately 360,000 clones, about four fifths seen once. The V call is TRBV9, the J call TRBJ1-3; TRBD1 matches at 7 bases. The sequence derives from a woman in her forties or fifties who had recovered from COVID-19. The sequenced material came from PBMCs or T cells enriched from blood (not recorded which). The CDR3 nucleotides read TGTGCCAGCAGCCCTCCCGGGACAGCCTCTGGAAACACCATATATTTT. Protein sequence: CASSPPGTASGNTIYF.